The sequence of this T cell receptor beta chain was determined in a study of post-analysis software for immune sequencing data. Broader study findings: About five TRBV segments were more frequent in patients than controls; TRBV5-6, TRBV5-1 and TRBV20-1 belonged to this group. When compared against controls, multiple sclerosis patients showed significantly lower normalized Chao1 diversity.

Trimming took 4 bases from V and 4 from J; bases not matched to a gene: 10. The CDR3 is 16 residues long. Germline values: CDR1 SGHDN, CDR2 FVKESK. Built from TCR beta cDNA, the libraries had unique molecular identifiers in them. TCRdb re-analysed the PCR reads in MiXCR, keeping a single row per CDR3 protein. The sample shows roughly 410,000 distinct CDR3 sequences, around 33% of them seen only once. This clonotype was counted between two and nine times. What it binds is not known. The TCR comes from a girl between 5 and 17 years old with multiple sclerosis. This chain connects TRBV14 to TRBJ2-3; 8 bases are a match to TRBD2. What was sequenced was blood. Written as DNA, the CDR3 is TGTGCCAGCAGCCCCTATTTACGGACTAGCTCAGATACGCAGTATTTT. Amino acid sequence: CASSPYLRTSSDTQYF.